The clone carrying this T cell receptor beta chain turned up a few times. These data originate in a study of blood T cell repertoires in COVID-19. Study-level background: Acute-phase and convalescent COVID-19 samples originated in the United States, Italy and Spain. In each case, the material was cDNA or gDNA derived from T cells, B-cell-depleted T cells, or PBMCs.

Study processing details: Counts of nucleated cells, estimated from reference gene primer amplification, were obtained. Method: immunoSEQ multiplex PCR; TCRdb's copy keeps in-frame clones and lacks some. The V and J calls and clone size were taken over from that table, and D and trimming were inferred from the DNA. In the table there are about 210,000 clones, approximately 86% of which are singletons. This CDR3 spans 14 amino acids. In germline, CDR1 is SQVTM, CDR2 ANQGSEA. With 6 bases clipped from V and 1 base from J, the junction kept 3 bases outside the gene matches. Sequenced input: peripheral blood. This clonotype was obtained from a man between 18 and 29 years old with active or convalescent COVID-19. The J gene is TRBJ2-2, the V gene TRBV29-1; 9 positions agree with TRBD1. Here the CDR3 reads CSVGTGLNTGELFF. The CDR3 bases are TGCAGCGTGGGGACAGGGCTGAACACCGGGGAGCTGTTTTTT.